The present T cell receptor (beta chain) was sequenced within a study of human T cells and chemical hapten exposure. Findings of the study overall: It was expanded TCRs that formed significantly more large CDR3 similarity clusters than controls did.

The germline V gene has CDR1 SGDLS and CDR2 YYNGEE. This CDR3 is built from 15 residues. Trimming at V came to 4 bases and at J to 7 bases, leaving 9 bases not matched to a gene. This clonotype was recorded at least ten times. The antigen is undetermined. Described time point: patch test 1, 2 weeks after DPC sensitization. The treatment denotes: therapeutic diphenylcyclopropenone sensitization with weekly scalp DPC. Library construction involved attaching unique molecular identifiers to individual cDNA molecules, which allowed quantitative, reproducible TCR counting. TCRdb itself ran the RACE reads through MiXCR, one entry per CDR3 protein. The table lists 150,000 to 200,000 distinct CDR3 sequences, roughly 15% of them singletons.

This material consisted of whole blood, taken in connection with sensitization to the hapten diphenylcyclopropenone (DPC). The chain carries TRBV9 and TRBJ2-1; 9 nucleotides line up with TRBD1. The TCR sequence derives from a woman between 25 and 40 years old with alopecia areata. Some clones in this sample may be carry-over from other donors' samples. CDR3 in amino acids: CASSFTGQGRNEQFF. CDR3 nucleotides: TGTGCCAGCAGCTTTACGGGACAGGGCCGGAATGAGCAGTTCTTC.